The next 26 T cell receptor beta chains were all read from a single sample in a study of blood T cell repertoires in COVID-19. Sequencing used immunoSEQ multiplex PCR; TCRdb keeps in-frame clones, though not all of them. The table records 240,000 or so clones, around 86% of them present only once. The specimen sequenced was peripheral blood. The receptors derive from a man older than 75 with acute or convalescent COVID-19.

This sequence joins TRBV7-8 and TRBJ1-2, with D possibly matching TRBD1 (5 bases). The CDR3 covers 13 residues. Germline V gene data show CDR1 as SGHVS and CDR2 as FQNEAQ. V shed 5 bases and J shed 4 bases, with 11 bases lying between them. The CDR3 protein is CASSRPGIYGYTF. The CDR3 DNA sequence: TGTGCCAGCAGCCGCCCAGGGATCTATGGCTACACCTTC.

V gene TRBV6-2 or TRBV6-3 combines with J gene TRBJ2-7; weak D call: TRBD1 (6 bases). The germline gives CDR1 MNHEY, CDR2 SVGEGT. V lost 0 bases to trimming and J lost 0 bases, with 15 bases between them. This CDR3 is 17 amino acids long. For the CDR3, the DNA is TGTGCCAGCAGTTACTCCCTCGGACAGCCTTACTCCTACGAGCAGTACTTC. Amino acid sequence: CASSYSLGQPYSYEQYF.

This chain joins TRBV29-1 and TRBJ1-1, with TRBD1 matching 7 bases. V shed 7 bases and J 6 bases; nucleotides not matched to a gene: 11. The CDR3 is 13 amino acids. Germline CDR1 SQVTM, CDR2 ANQGSEA. Here the CDR3 DNA reads TGCAGCGCCCGACAGGGTGTAGCCGCTGAAGCTTTCTTT. Translation gives CSARQGVAAEAFF. Looking up the rest from reference TRBV29-1 and TRBJ1-1 gives the full variable domain: SAVISQKPSRDICQRGTSLTIQCQVDSQVTMMFWYRQQPGQSLTLIATANQGSEATYESGFVIDKFPISRPNLTFSTLTVSNMSPEDSSIYLCSARQGVAAEAFFGQGTRLTVV.

This clone appeared a few times. V usage is TRBV19 and J usage is TRBJ1-5; 12 bases align to TRBD1. The CDR3 runs to 17 residues. Germline V gives CDR1 LNHDA, CDR2 SQIVND (reference sequence). V dropped 4 bases and J dropped 7; count of bases not matched to a gene: 11. CDR3 amino acids: CASSRTPGTGGGQPQHF. Here the CDR3 DNA reads TGTGCCAGTAGTAGAACTCCCGGGACAGGGGGCGGCCAGCCCCAGCATTTT.

V is TRBV7-2 and J is TRBJ2-5, with 7 nucleotides matching TRBD2. Germline V gives CDR1 SGHTA, CDR2 FQGNSA. The CDR3 totals 15 residues. The V and J ends lost 5 bases and 0 bases, in that order; junction bases with no gene match: 6. This chain's CDR3 is CASSRLGLDQETQYF. In DNA form, the CDR3 reads TGTGCCAGCAGCCGGCTCGGACTAGACCAAGAGACCCAGTACTTC.

CDR3 in amino acids: CASSLEASGNTIYF. DNA for the CDR3: TGTGCCAGCAGCTTAGAAGCCTCTGGAAACACCATATATTTT. The rearrangement joins TRBV7-9 to TRBJ1-3; unclear D gene. Germline CDR1 and CDR2: SEHNR and FQNEAQ (reference sequence). This CDR3 region has 14 residues. Trimming removed 1 base at V and 0 bases at J, with 4 bases between. Looking up the rest from reference TRBV7-9 and TRBJ1-3 gives the full variable domain: DTGVSQNPRHKITKRGQNVTFRCDPISEHNRLYWYRQTLGQGPEFLTYFQNEAQLEKSRLLSDRFSAERPKGSFSTLEIQRTEQGDSAMYLCASSLEASGNTIYFGEGSWLTVV.

The V call is TRBV5-1, the J call TRBJ1-2, with a possible D match to TRBD1 (6 bases). The CDR3 extends over 13 amino acids. Germline V lookup: CDR1 SGHRS, CDR2 YFSETQ. With 5 bases removed from V and 7 bases from J, the gap between germline ends came to 15 bases. CDR3 region: CASSRDKESGYTF. The CDR3 bases are TGCGCCAGCAGTAGGGACAAAGAAAGTGGCTACACCTTC.

V and J are TRBV2 and TRBJ1-5; the match to TRBD1 covers 9 bases. The CDR3 consists of 16 residues. Losses at the gene ends were 6 bases for V and 2 bases for J; bases not matched to a gene: 8. The V gene's germline CDR1 is SNHLY and CDR2 FYNNEI. The CDR3 reads CASRAGDREGNQPQHF. The CDR3 DNA sequence: TGTGCCAGCAGGGCCGGGGACAGGGAGGGCAATCAGCCCCAGCATTTT.

The chain carries TRBV15 and TRBJ1-3; TRBD1 aligns across 7 bases. The CDR3 sequence is 16 residues long. The J segment lost 0 bases and the V segment lost 3 bases, leaving 5 bases of the junction unmatched. Germline CDR1 reads LNHNV; CDR2 reads YYDKDF (reference sequence). Here the CDR3 reads CATSSGGQLSGNTIYF. CDR3 sequence (DNA): TGTGCCACCAGCAGTGGGGGACAGCTCTCTGGAAACACCATATATTTT.

The V and J genes are TRBV27 and TRBJ2-7, with 9 bases that match TRBD1. The V gene's germline CDR1 is MNHEY and CDR2 SMNVEV (reference sequence). V lost 7 bases to trimming and J lost 3 bases; unmatched junction nucleotides: 1. CDR3 size: 12 residues. CDR3 residues: CASTDRGYEQYF. The CDR3 bases are TGTGCCAGCACGGACAGGGGCTACGAGCAGTACTTC.

J is TRBJ1-6 and V is TRBV5-6; D gene unclear. This CDR3 region has 15 residues. Between the trimmed V and J ends, which lost 3 bases and 5 bases, there was a span of 12 bases. CDR1 and CDR2 (germline): SGHDT, YYEEEE. CDR3 DNA sequence: TGTGCCAGCAGCTCTTGGGCGGGGAATAATTCACCCCTCCACTTT. Amino acid sequence: CASSSWAGNNSPLHF.

This clone was seen a single time. The gene calls are TRBV7-8 and TRBJ1-2, with D hard to call. Germline V gives CDR1 SGHVS, CDR2 FQNEAQ. Trimming removed 1 base from V and 7 bases from J, with 16 bases in between. CDR3 length equals 15 residues. The CDR3, as DNA: TGTGCCAGCAGCTTAGGCGGGAATATAGCTTTTGGCTACACCTTC. It encodes CASSLGGNIAFGYTF.

This chain uses TRBV29-1 with TRBJ2-7, with a possible D match to TRBD2 (6 bases). The CDR3 has 12 amino acids. Deletions cut 6 bases from V and 5 bases from J, with 14 bases between. Germline CDR1 and CDR2: SQVTM and ANQGSEA. In DNA form, the CDR3 reads TGCAGCGTCCGGGGACTGACCGACGAGCAGTACTTC. It translates to CSVRGLTDEQYF.

Only one count was recorded for this clone. The chain employs TRBV12-3 or TRBV12-4 and TRBJ1-4; D is perhaps TRBD1 (5 bases). The germline V and J ends were trimmed by 6 bases and 7 bases, with 12 bases remaining between them. The CDR3 totals 13 residues. The CDR3 spells CASRRGGGEKLFF. CDR3 in DNA: TGTGCCAGCAGGCGGGGCGGGGGTGAAAAACTGTTTTTT.

CDR3 sequence (DNA): TGTGCCAGCAGTGGGGGGGGTAGCAATCAGCCCCAGCATTTT. The encoded protein is CASSGGGSNQPQHF. The chain joins TRBV2 to TRBJ1-5, with D maybe TRBD1 (5 bases). Germline V CDR1 and CDR2: SNHLY, FYNNEI. V was pared by 4 bases and J by 0 bases, with 7 bases between. The CDR3 has 14 residues.

A single count supports this clone. This chain links TRBV3-1 (or the pseudogene TRBV3-2) with TRBJ1-4; TRBD1 matches at 7 bases. V shed 5 bases, J shed 5 bases, and the junction held 11 bases outside the gene matches. The CDR3 covers 16 residues. CDR1 and CDR2 (germline): LGHDT, YNNKEL (reference sequence). The CDR3 protein is CASSLRPGTVNEKLFF. CDR3 DNA sequence: TGTGCCAGCAGCTTACGCCCTGGGACAGTCAATGAAAAACTGTTTTTT.

This sequence joins TRBV28 and TRBJ2-7; D is uncertain. The V and J ends lost 6 bases and 2 bases respectively, with 8 bases between them. The CDR3 contains 12 residues. Per the germline V gene, CDR1 is MDHEN and CDR2 is SYDVKM. The chain's CDR3 is CASSSLPYEQYF. The CDR3 DNA follows: TGTGCCAGCAGCTCGCTACCCTACGAGCAGTACTTC.

The J gene is TRBJ1-2, the V gene TRBV5-1; the match to TRBD1 covers 9 bases. Germline assignment: CDR1 SGHRS and CDR2 YFSETQ. This CDR3 spans 14 amino acids. After removal of 4 bases from V and 5 bases from J, the junction contained 6 bases not matched to a gene. Here the CDR3 DNA reads TGCGCCAGCAGCCCGGGACAGGGAGCATATGGCTACACCTTC. This sequence encodes CASSPGQGAYGYTF.

V usage is TRBV18 and J usage is TRBJ1-4; no reliable D call. Trimming pared 6 bases from V and 7 bases from J, leaving 18 bases between. Germline values: CDR1 KGHSH, CDR2 LQKENI. CDR3 length: 15 amino acids. The DNA for the CDR3 is TGTGCCAGCTCCCGCCGGTCGGAAGAGGGTGAAAAACTGTTTTTT. This codes for CASSRRSEEGEKLFF.

This chain links TRBV2 with TRBJ2-1, with 8 bases fitting TRBD2. Germline-derived CDR1 and CDR2 are SNHLY and FYNNEI. The CDR3 runs 16 residues. With 6 bases clipped from V and 8 bases from J, the junction kept 15 bases outside the gene matches. CDR3 in amino acids: CASRGRAGDRADEQFF. As DNA, the CDR3 is TGTGCCAGCAGAGGGCGAGCGGGAGATAGGGCTGATGAGCAGTTCTTC.

This clone turned up a few times. V and J are TRBV29-1 and TRBJ2-3, with a tentative D call TRBD1 (5 bases). Trimming shortened V by 4 bases and J by 4 bases, and 9 bases separated the two germline ends. The CDR3 runs 12 residues. Germline V gene lookup returns CDR1 SQVTM and CDR2 ANQGSEA. CDR3 amino acids: CSVAQGPDTQYF. Written as DNA, the CDR3 is TGCAGCGTTGCCCAGGGCCCAGATACGCAGTATTTT.

This clone has only a few counts. CDR3 nucleotides: TGTGCCAGCAGTCCTACAGTGAGAAGGGGCAGGGAGACCCAGTACTTC. It encodes CASSPTVRRGRETQYF. This chain connects TRBV27 to TRBJ2-5, with D possibly matching TRBD1 (5 bases). Trimming stripped 5 bases from V and 5 bases from J, with 21 bases between. The V gene's germline CDR1 is MNHEY and CDR2 SMNVEV (reference sequence). The CDR3 runs to 16 residues.

CDR3 bases: TGCGCCAGCAGCTTGGGAGGGCTTGAGACTGAAGCTTTCTTT. Its translation: CASSLGGLETEAFF. V usage is TRBV5-1 and J usage is TRBJ1-1; no clear D gene. The V gene's germline CDR1 is SGHRS and CDR2 YFSETQ. The CDR3 is made up of 14 amino acids. The V end lost 0 bases, the J end lost 5 bases, and 11 bases lay between the germline ends.

The V call is TRBV5-1, the J call TRBJ2-3; D may be TRBD1 (7 bases). Germline V gene data show CDR1 as SGHRS and CDR2 as YFSETQ. The CDR3 has 16 residues. V was cut by 1 base and J by 2 bases, with 14 bases left in between. The CDR3 reads CASSLRAGGTTDTQYF. The CDR3 coding sequence is TGCGCCAGCAGCTTGAGGGCAGGGGGGACCACAGATACGCAGTATTTT.

The gene calls are TRBV2 and TRBJ2-3, with 9 bases fitting TRBD2. CDR3 length: 14 residues. Germline V gene sequence: CDR1 SNHLY, CDR2 FYNNEI. The ends lost 5 bases at V and 4 bases at J; junction bases unmatched: 4. The CDR3 spells CASSTREGSDTQYF. The DNA of the CDR3 is TGTGCCAGCAGTACGCGGGAGGGCTCAGATACGCAGTATTTT. Drawing the rest from reference TRBV2 and TRBJ2-3, the complete variable domain is EPEVTQTPSHQVTQMGQEVILRCVPISNHLYFYWYRQILGQKVEFLVSFYNNEISEKSEIFDDQFSVERPDGSNFTLKIRSTKLEDSAMYFCASSTREGSDTQYFGPGTRLTVL.

This rearrangement joins TRBV24-1 to TRBJ1-1; no reliable D call. V dropped 5 bases and J dropped 4 bases, with 10 bases sitting between them. Germline V gives CDR1 KGHDR, CDR2 SFDVKD. The CDR3 is made up of 13 amino acids. CDR3 nucleotide sequence: TGTGCCACCAGTGGCAGATCGGGCACTGAAGCTTTCTTT. Translated: CATSGRSGTEAFF.